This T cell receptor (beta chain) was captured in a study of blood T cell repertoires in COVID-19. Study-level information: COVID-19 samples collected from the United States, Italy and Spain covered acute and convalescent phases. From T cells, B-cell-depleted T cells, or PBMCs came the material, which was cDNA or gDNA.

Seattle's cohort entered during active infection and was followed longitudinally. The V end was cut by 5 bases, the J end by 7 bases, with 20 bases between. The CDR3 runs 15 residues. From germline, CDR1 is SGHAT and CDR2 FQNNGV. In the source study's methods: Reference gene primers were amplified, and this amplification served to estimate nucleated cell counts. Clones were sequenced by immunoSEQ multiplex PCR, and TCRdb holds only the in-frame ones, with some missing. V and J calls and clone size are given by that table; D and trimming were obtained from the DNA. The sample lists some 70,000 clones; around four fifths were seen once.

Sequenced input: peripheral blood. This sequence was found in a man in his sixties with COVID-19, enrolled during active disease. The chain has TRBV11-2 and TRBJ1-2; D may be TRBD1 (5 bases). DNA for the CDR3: TGTGCCAGCAGCCTGACAGTAGAAGGATATAGTGGCTACACCTTC. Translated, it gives CASSLTVEGYSGYTF. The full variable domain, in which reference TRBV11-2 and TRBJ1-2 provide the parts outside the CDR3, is EAGVAQSPRYKIIEKRQSVAFWCNPISGHATLYWYQQILGQGPKLLIQFQNNGVVDDSQLPKDRFSAERLKGVDSTLKIQPAKLEDSAVYLCASSLTVEGYSGYTFGSGTRLTVV.